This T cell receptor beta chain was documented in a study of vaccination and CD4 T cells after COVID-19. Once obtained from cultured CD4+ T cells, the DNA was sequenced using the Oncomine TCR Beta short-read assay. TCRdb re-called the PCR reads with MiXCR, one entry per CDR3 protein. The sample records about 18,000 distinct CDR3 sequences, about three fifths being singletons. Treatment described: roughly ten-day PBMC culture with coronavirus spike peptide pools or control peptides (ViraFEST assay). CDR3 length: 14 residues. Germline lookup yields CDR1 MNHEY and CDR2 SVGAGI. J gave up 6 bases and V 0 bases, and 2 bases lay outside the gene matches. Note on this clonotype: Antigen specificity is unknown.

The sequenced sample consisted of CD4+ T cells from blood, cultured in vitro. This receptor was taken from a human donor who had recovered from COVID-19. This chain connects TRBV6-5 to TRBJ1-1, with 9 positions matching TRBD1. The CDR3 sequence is CASSYSYRGPEAFF. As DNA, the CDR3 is TGTGCCAGCAGTTACTCATACAGGGGGCCTGAAGCTTTCTTT.